This T cell receptor beta chain was documented in a study of blood T cell repertoires in COVID-19. In the study overall: Samples taken during acute and convalescent COVID-19 were collected in the United States, Italy and Spain. T cells, B-cell-depleted T cells, or PBMCs supplied cDNA or gDNA.

CDR1 is MNHNS and CDR2 is SASEGT in the germline V gene. CDR3 length equals 15 residues. Trimming left V 3 bases short and J 2 bases short, with 13 bases between. Profiling relied on immunoSEQ multiplex PCR, and the TCRdb table lists in-frame clones only, not all of them. The table has 120,000 to 150,000 clones, about nine tenths seen once. The source of this sequence is a human donor in a cohort sampled during active COVID-19. The V gene is TRBV6-1, the J gene TRBJ1-2; tentative D call: TRBD1 (6 bases). The sequencing input was peripheral blood. CDR3 DNA: TGTGCCAGCAGTGACCACTGGACAGAGAACTATGGCTACACCTTC. It translates to CASSDHWTENYGYTF.